This T cell receptor beta chain was documented in a study of shared clonotypes between healthy human individuals. Across the study: Ranging from 18 to 49 in age, donors were a couple of women and three men.

Study results and limitations: Genetic and exposure-history diversity was limited by the small donor number.

This was a deep-level run. Assay: immunoSEQ multiplex PCR; the TCRdb copy retains only in-frame clones and omits some. The sample gives a few hundred thousand clones, 79% of which show up once; more than 10% is in the top ten. Donors, healthy HIV-negative adults, lacked recent acute infections or vaccinations. In the case of this clone: The antigen is undetermined.

The trim removed 6 bases at V and 6 bases at J, leaving 8 bases unmatched. CDR3 length equals 14 residues. Looked up from germline, CDR1 is SGHDT and CDR2 is YYEEEE. This rearrangement joins TRBV5-6 to TRBJ2-2; 7 bases line up with TRBD1. This sequence was found in a woman aged 40 to 50 in good health. Some clones in this sample may be carry-over from other donors' samples. Material for sequencing was PBMCs. CDR3 protein: CASKTGSGAGELFF. CDR3 nucleotides: TGTGCCAGCAAGACAGGGTCAGGGGCCGGGGAGCTGTTTTTT.